Below are 15 T cell receptor beta chains sequenced from a single sample in a study of blood T cell repertoires in COVID-19. Data came from immunoSEQ multiplex PCR; TCRdb stores just in-frame clones and leaves some out. Of more than 50,000 clones listed, 73% are singletons. Sequencing was performed on peripheral blood. These receptor sequences come from a woman in her 70s with acute or convalescent COVID-19.

The CDR3 nucleotides read TGTGCCAGCAGTTTAAGGGAGTCGACTGGCTACACCTTC. It is translated as CASSLRESTGYTF. The chain combines TRBV27 with TRBJ1-2; D remains ambiguous. V lost 2 bases to trimming and J lost 7 bases, with 11 bases between them. The germline CDR1 and CDR2 sequences are MNHEY and SMNVEV (reference sequence). The CDR3 is made up of 13 amino acids.

The CDR3 region has the DNA TGCAGTGCTGGACAGTACGAGCAGTACTTC. Amino acids: CSAGQYEQYF. The genes are TRBV20-1 and TRBJ2-7; perhaps TRBD1 as D (6 bases). CDR3 size: 10 residues. Trimming took 5 bases from V and 4 from J, leaving 6 bases between them. Germline loops: CDR1 DFQATT, CDR2 SNEGSKA (reference sequence).

This clone has only a few counts. The chain employs TRBV7-8 and TRBJ1-3; D unclear. Trimming removed 5 bases at V and 0 bases at J, with 11 bases between. The CDR3 length is 15 residues. Looked up from germline, CDR1 is SGHVS and CDR2 is FQNEAQ. The CDR3 DNA is TGTGCCAGCAGCCCATCAACCTACTCTGGAAACACCATATATTTT. Protein sequence: CASSPSTYSGNTIYF.

This sequence joins TRBV24-1 and TRBJ2-5; TRBD2 agrees at 16 bases. Trimming took 3 bases from V and 5 from J; bases not matched to a gene: 5. CDR3 size: 17 residues. The germline V gene encodes CDR1 KGHDR and CDR2 SFDVKD. The CDR3 nucleotides are TGTGCCACCAGTGATCCGGGACTAGCGGGGGGGACGGAGACCCAGTACTTC. It is translated as CATSDPGLAGGTETQYF.

This chain joins TRBV10-2 and TRBJ1-1, with D possibly being TRBD1 (6 bases). CDR3 length: 14 residues. In germline, CDR1 is WSHSY, CDR2 SAAADI. Deletions cut 5 bases from V and 2 bases from J, with 12 bases between. The chain's CDR3 is CASSTGTRNTEAFF. CDR3 coding DNA: TGCGCCAGCAGTACCGGGACACGAAACACTGAAGCTTTCTTT.

V is TRBV29-1 and J is TRBJ2-5; 13 bases fit TRBD2. Germline CDR1 SQVTM, CDR2 ANQGSEA. The trim removed 6 bases at V and 5 bases at J, leaving 6 bases unmatched. The CDR3 extends over 14 amino acids. The CDR3, as DNA: TGCAGCGTGGGGATGACTAGCGGGGGGGAGACCCAGTACTTC. Translating it yields CSVGMTSGGETQYF.

V usage is TRBV11-2 and J usage is TRBJ2-7; TRBD2 matches 8 bases. The V segment lost 3 bases and the J segment 0 bases; nucleotides outside the gene matches: 7. This CDR3 has 16 amino acids. Germline V lookup: CDR1 SGHAT, CDR2 FQNNGV. The CDR3 DNA sequence: TGTGCCAGCAGCTTGGTCCGGGGGGGTCGCTCCTACGAGCAGTACGTC. Its protein product is CASSLVRGGRSYEQYV.

This clone appeared a few times. The V call is TRBV7-9, the J call TRBJ2-2; 8 bases align to TRBD1. V trimming: 6 bases; J trimming: 5 bases; junction bases outside the gene matches: 8. Germline-derived CDR1 and CDR2 are SEHNR and FQNEAQ (reference sequence). CDR3 length: 15 residues. CDR3 DNA: TGTGCCAGCAGTACCGGACAGGGCGGAACCGGGGAGCTGTTTTTT. Translated, it gives CASSTGQGGTGELFF.

The chain carries TRBV7-8 and TRBJ1-5, with a tentative D call TRBD1 (5 bases). The CDR3 sequence is 16 residues long. From germline, CDR1 is SGHVS and CDR2 FQNEAQ. V lost 0 bases to trimming and J lost 4 bases, with 13 bases between them. CDR3 sequence reads: CASSLAGAGSNQPQHF. In DNA form, the CDR3 reads TGTGCCAGCAGCTTAGCGGGTGCAGGGTCTAATCAGCCCCAGCATTTT.

Within the sample, this clone is medium-sized. The chain uses TRBV14 and TRBJ1-6; TRBD1 might be the D (5 bases). The CDR3 spans 13 residues. V was clipped by 8 bases and J by 14 bases, with 19 bases between them. CDR1 is SGHDN, CDR2 FVKESK, per germline. In nucleotides, the CDR3 is TGTGCCAGCGCGGGGACCGGACCGGCATCCCTCCACTTT. It encodes CASAGTGPASLHF.

The chain recombines TRBV5-6 with TRBJ2-3, with D tentatively TRBD2 (5 bases). CDR1 and CDR2 (germline): SGHDT, YYEEEE. V lost 2 bases and J 0 bases, leaving 7 bases between the germline ends. This CDR3 is 14 amino acids long. The CDR3 protein is CASSFERSTDTQYF. The CDR3, as DNA: TGTGCCAGCAGCTTCGAGCGGAGCACAGATACGCAGTATTTT. The full variable domain, in which reference TRBV5-6 and TRBJ2-3 provide the parts outside the CDR3, is DAGVTQSPTHLIKTRGQQVTLRCSPKSGHDTVSWYQQALGQGPQFIFQYYEEEERQRGNFPDRFSGHQFPNYSSELNVNALLLGDSALYLCASSFERSTDTQYFGPGTRLTVL.

This clone was observed a single time. This chain uses TRBV3-1 (or the pseudogene TRBV3-2) with TRBJ2-7, with 15 bases that match TRBD2. The CDR3 contains 18 residues. V lost 7 bases, J lost 5 bases, and 15 bases stayed unmatched. Germline values: CDR1 LGHDT, CDR2 YNNKEL (reference sequence). The CDR3 loop reads CASKSGTSGGLVNNEQYV. CDR3 nucleotides: TGTGCCAGCAAGTCCGGGACTAGCGGGGGGCTAGTTAATAACGAGCAGTACGTC.

The chain joins TRBV5-8 to TRBJ2-7, with D hard to call. This CDR3 spans 13 amino acids. The V gene lost 4 bases and the J gene lost 0 bases, with 8 bases spanning the gap. Germline V gene sequence: CDR1 SGHTS, CDR2 YDEGEE. Written as DNA, the CDR3 is TGTGCCAGCAGCGTGTACTCCTCCTACGAGCAGTACTTC. Protein: CASSVYSSYEQYF.

The V gene is TRBV15, the J gene TRBJ1-4; D unclear. This CDR3 contains 13 residues. Germline loops: CDR1 LNHNV, CDR2 YYDKDF (reference sequence). V gave up 2 bases and J gave up 8 bases, with 9 bases separating them. The CDR3 DNA is TGTGCCACCAGCAGATGGCTCCACGAAAAACTGTTTTTT. Its translation: CATSRWLHEKLFF. The full variable domain, rest sourced from reference TRBV15 and TRBJ1-4, is DAMVIQNPRYQVTQFGKPVTLSCSQTLNHNVMYWYQQKSSQAPKLLFHYYDKDFNNEADTPDNFQSRRPNTSFCFLDIRSPGLGDTAMYLCATSRWLHEKLFFGSGTQLSVL.

This clone was recorded once. The chain combines TRBV27 with TRBJ1-2, with a weak D call TRBD1 (5 bases). Between the trimmed V and J ends, which lost 6 bases and 7 bases, there was a span of 18 bases. The CDR3 length is 14 residues. CDR1 and CDR2 (germline): MNHEY, SMNVEV (reference sequence). The CDR3 DNA reads as TGTGCCAGCAGACCGGGACCCCGGGGGGGTGGCTACACCTTC. Encoded protein: CASRPGPRGGGYTF.